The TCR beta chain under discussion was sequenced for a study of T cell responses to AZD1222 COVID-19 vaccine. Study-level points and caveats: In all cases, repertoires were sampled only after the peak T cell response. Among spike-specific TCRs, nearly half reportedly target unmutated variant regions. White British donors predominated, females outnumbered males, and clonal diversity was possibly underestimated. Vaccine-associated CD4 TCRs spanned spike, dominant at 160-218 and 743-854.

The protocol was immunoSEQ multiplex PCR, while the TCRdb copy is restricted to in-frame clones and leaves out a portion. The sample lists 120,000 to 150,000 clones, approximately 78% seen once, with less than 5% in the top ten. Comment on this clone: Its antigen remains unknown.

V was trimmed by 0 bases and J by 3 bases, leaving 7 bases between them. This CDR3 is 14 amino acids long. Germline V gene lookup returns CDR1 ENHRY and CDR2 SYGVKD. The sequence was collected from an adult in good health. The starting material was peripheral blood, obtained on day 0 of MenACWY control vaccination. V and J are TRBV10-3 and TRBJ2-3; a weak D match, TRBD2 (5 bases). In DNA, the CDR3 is TGTGCCATCAGTGAGTCGAGGGTTACAGATACGCAGTATTTT. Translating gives CAISESRVTDTQYF.